Presented here are 9 T cell receptor beta chains from one specimen sequenced in a study of blood T cells in healthy people across ages. Then a second PCR, running about 6 to 12 cycles, was carried out with a sample-barcoded 5' primer and a J-beta primer mix. TCRdb re-called the 5' RACE reads through MiXCR, storing one row per CDR3 protein. The table records about 1,500,000 distinct CDR3 sequences, 28% of them present only once. What was sequenced was blood. The receptors here all came from a woman aged 30 to 39 in good health.

The chain is built from TRBV10-3 and TRBJ2-3; TRBD2 matches 7 bases. Germline CDR1 reads ENHRY; CDR2 reads SYGVKD. Unmatched junction bases numbered 12, after V lost 5 bases and J lost 4 bases. This CDR3 comprises 16 residues. The CDR3 reads CAISLGLGPGSDTQYF. The DNA of the CDR3 is TGTGCCATCAGTCTCGGACTAGGACCGGGGTCAGATACGCAGTATTTT.

The sample holds a few counts of this clonotype. The chain combines TRBV5-1 with TRBJ2-3; 7 bases map to TRBD2. Germline CDR1 is SGHRS and CDR2 is YFSETQ. After removal of 5 bases from V and 4 bases from J, the junction contained 7 bases not matched to a gene. The CDR3 runs to 14 residues. CDR3 amino acids: CASSVWGGSDTQYF. In DNA form, the CDR3 reads TGCGCCAGCAGTGTGTGGGGGGGTTCAGATACGCAGTATTTT. Full variable domain (rest looked up from reference TRBV5-1 and TRBJ2-3): KAGVTQTPRYLIKTRGQQVTLSCSPISGHRSVSWYQQTPGQGLQFLFEYFSETQRNKGNFPGRFSGRQFSNSRSEMNVSTLELGDSALYLCASSVWGGSDTQYFGPGTRLTVL.

CDR3 amino acids: CASSPQGAGGPRDTQYF. Here the CDR3 DNA reads TGTGCCAGCAGCCCTCAGGGGGCGGGGGGCCCCCGGGATACGCAGTATTTT. V gene TRBV7-2 combines with J gene TRBJ2-3; possibly TRBD1 or TRBD2 for D (8 bases each). This CDR3 has 17 amino acids. CDR1 SGHTA and CDR2 FQGNSA come from the germline V gene. The V end lost 5 bases, the J end lost 6 bases, and 24 bases lay between the germline ends. Full variable domain (outside the CDR3, taken from reference TRBV7-2 and TRBJ2-3): GAGVSQSPSNKVTEKGKDVELRCDPISGHTALYWYRQSLGQGLEFLIYFQGNSAPDKSGLPSDRFSAERTGGSVSTLTIQRTQQEDSAVYLCASSPQGAGGPRDTQYFGPGTRLTVL.

The rearrangement joins TRBV7-2 to TRBJ2-3; 8 bases match TRBD2. The CDR3 loop spans 14 amino acids. V trimming: 6 bases; J trimming: 9 bases; junction bases outside the gene matches: 11. Germline assignment: CDR1 SGHTA and CDR2 FQGNSA. The chain's CDR3 is CASRSPGGPATQYF. DNA for the CDR3: TGTGCCAGCAGATCGCCGGGGGGGCCGGCAACGCAGTATTTT. Filled out from reference TRBV7-2 and TRBJ2-3, the complete variable domain reads GAGVSQSPSNKVTEKGKDVELRCDPISGHTALYWYRQSLGQGLEFLIYFQGNSAPDKSGLPSDRFSAERTGGSVSTLTIQRTQQEDSAVYLCASRSPGGPATQYFGPGTRLTVL.

In its sample, this clonotype was seen many times. The V and J genes are TRBV4-1 and TRBJ2-7; D is undetermined. This CDR3 contains 12 residues. V was clipped by 0 bases and J by 7 bases, with 7 bases between them. Per germline, CDR1 MGHRA and CDR2 YSYEKL. CDR3 DNA sequence: TGCGCCAGCAGCCAAGATCCCGAAGAGCAGTACTTC. Translated, it gives CASSQDPEEQYF.

The gene calls are TRBV24-1 and TRBJ2-1; D ambiguous. Looked up from germline, CDR1 is KGHDR and CDR2 is SFDVKD. Trimming cost V 2 bases and J 7 bases, with 11 bases left between them. The CDR3 loop spans 14 amino acids. This chain's CDR3 is CATSDSRRLNEQFF. DNA of the CDR3: TGTGCCACCAGTGATTCGAGACGCCTTAATGAGCAGTTCTTC.

This chain joins TRBV7-8 and TRBJ2-3; D might be TRBD1 or TRBD2, each matching 5 bases. With 5 bases removed from V and 4 bases from J, the gap between germline ends came to 16 bases. Germline assignment: CDR1 SGHVS and CDR2 FQNEAQ. The CDR3 contains 15 residues. CDR3 DNA: TGTGCCAGCAGCCCCGGGGACCCCAGGGCAGATACGCAGTATTTT. Amino acid sequence: CASSPGDPRADTQYF.

With regard to this clonotype: Because the CDR3 is missing its conserved closing phenylalanine or tryptophan, this is likely a read error. The V gene is TRBV29-1, the J gene TRBJ2-3; the match to TRBD1 covers 9 bases. V lost 4 bases to trimming and J lost 5 bases; unmatched junction nucleotides: 7. This CDR3 is built from 14 residues. From germline, CDR1 is SQVTM and CDR2 ANQGSEA. The CDR3 bases are TGCAGCGTTGGGGGACAGGGACTCGGAGATACGCAGTATCTT. Protein sequence: CSVGGQGLGDTQYL.

The chain uses TRBV29-1 and TRBJ1-1; D not resolved. The germline CDR1 and CDR2 sequences are SQVTM and ANQGSEA. V dropped 5 bases and J dropped 4 bases, with 11 bases sitting between them. The CDR3 sequence is 12 residues long. CDR3 protein: CSVRAGSTEAFF. The CDR3 DNA follows: TGCAGCGTTAGGGCGGGGAGCACTGAAGCTTTCTTT.